Listed below are T cell receptor beta chains from one sample, sequenced in a study of T cell responses to AZD1222 COVID-19 vaccine. Some clones are missing from TCRdb's copy, which holds only in-frame ones; the method was immunoSEQ multiplex PCR. The repertoire includes roughly 120,000 clones, 87% of them detected once, and around 3.2% sits in the top ten. Sequencing used peripheral blood, obtained on day 0 of AZD1222 vaccination. All receptors come from an adult in good health. The CDR3 runs from the conserved cysteine through the conserved F or W. The D gene is left open where the match is weak. The size of a clone is reported for some rows only, either as once, few or many, or as a class for expanded clones.

D	length	J	V	size	CDR3	DNA
.	12	TRBJ1-1	TRBV28	.	CASRFEGREAFF	TGTGCCAGCAGGTTCGAGGGGCGGGAAGCTTTCTTT
.	14	TRBJ1-4	TRBV7-8	.	CASSLSGSGRGLFF	TGTGCCAGCAGCTTATCGGGATCCGGAAGGGGACTGTTTTTT
.	13	TRBJ1-1	TRBV18	.	CASSLGGNTEAFF	TGTGCCAGCTCACTAGGGGGGAACACTGAAGCTTTCTTT
.	13	TRBJ1-5	TRBV5-6	.	CASSSWPDQPQHF	TGTGCCAGCAGCTCTTGGCCAGATCAGCCCCAGCATTTT
.	15	TRBJ1-3	TRBV2	.	CASGGTYGGGNTIYF	TGTGCCAGCGGGGGGACCTACGGTGGTGGAAACACCATATATTTT
.	14	TRBJ2-7	TRBV5-4	.	CASSLFGSSYEQYF	TGTGCCAGCAGCTTGTTTGGGTCATCCTACGAGCAGTACTTC
.	15	TRBJ2-7	TRBV28	once	CASSSPPAGSYEQYF	TGTGCCAGCAGTTCGCCCCCGGCGGGGTCCTACGAGCAGTACTTC
TRBD2	13	TRBJ2-7	TRBV29-1	.	CSVRRGAKDEQYF	TGCAGCGTCAGGCGGGGGGCGAAGGACGAGCAGTACTTC
.	17	TRBJ1-3	TRBV5-1	few	CASSLEFGGGTGNTIYF	TGCGCCAGCAGCTTGGAGTTCGGCGGGGGAACTGGAAACACCATATATTTT
.	11	TRBJ1-4	TRBV29-1	.	CSVWTDEKLFF	TGCAGCGTCTGGACAGATGAAAAACTGTTTTTT
.	13	TRBJ2-3	TRBV11-2	.	CASSLGRGGGPYF	TGTGCCAGCAGCTTAGGGCGAGGGGGGGGCCCGTATTTT
TRBD2	14	TRBJ2-1	TRBV28	once	CASIAGGQFTEQFF	TGTGCCAGCATAGCGGGGGGGCAATTTACTGAGCAGTTCTTC
.	19	TRBJ2-3	TRBV6-1	.	CASSEAPWTARSDTDTQYF	TGTGCCAGCAGTGAAGCCCCGTGGACAGCTCGAAGTGATACAGATACGCAGTATTTT
.	13	TRBJ2-1	TRBV6-2/TRBV6-3	.	CASSYSDRRKQFF	TGTGCCAGCAGTTACTCGGATAGACGTAAGCAGTTCTTC
TRBD2	13	TRBJ2-1	TRBV27	.	CASRAGEYNEQFF	TGTGCCAGCAGGGCGGGGGAGTACAATGAGCAGTTCTTC
.	14	TRBJ2-7	TRBV7-9	.	CASSLVGGNYEQYF	TGTGCCAGCAGCTTAGTAGGGGGGAACTACGAGCAGTACTTC
.	15	TRBJ2-5	TRBV29-1	.	CTPLLGGTAQETQYF	TGCACCCCCCTTCTAGGCGGGACCGCCCAAGAGACCCAGTACTTC
.	16	TRBJ2-3	TRBV4-3	.	CASSLRAGGAEDTQYF	TGCGCCAGCAGCCTCCGTGCTGGGGGGGCCGAAGATACGCAGTATTTT
TRBD2	16	TRBJ2-2	TRBV9	once	CASSARTSGNTGELFF	TGTGCCAGCAGCGCTCGGACTAGCGGAAACACCGGGGAGCTGTTTTTT
.	15	TRBJ1-1	TRBV19	.	CASSIEGQPGAEAFF	TGTGCCAGTAGTATAGAGGGACAACCGGGTGCTGAAGCTTTCTTT
TRBD1	13	TRBJ1-4	TRBV28	once	CASRGQGAEKLFF	TGTGCCAGCAGGGGACAGGGGGCTGAAAAACTGTTTTTT
.	18	TRBJ1-5	TRBV19	few	CASSPTSGDLYSNQPQHF	TGTGCCAGTAGTCCCACCTCGGGGGACCTCTATAGCAATCAGCCCCAGCATTTT
.	13	TRBJ1-1	TRBV5-1	.	CASSSLSDTEAFF	TGCGCCAGCAGCTCCCTATCGGACACTGAAGCTTTCTTT
.	13	TRBJ2-5	TRBV5-8	.	CASSFGREETQYF	TGTGCCAGCAGCTTCGGAAGGGAAGAGACCCAGTACTTC
.	13	TRBJ1-5	TRBV9	.	CASSVTVSGPQHF	TGTGCCAGCAGCGTCACGGTTTCGGGGCCCCAGCATTTT
.	15	TRBJ2-7	TRBV11-2	.	CASSLGAGRMYEQYF	TGTGCCAGCAGCTTAGGGGCGGGAAGGATGTACGAGCAGTACTTC
TRBD1	15	TRBJ1-4	TRBV28	.	CASRTTGTGFEKLFF	TGTGCCAGCAGAACCACCGGGACAGGGTTTGAAAAACTGTTTTTT
.	12	TRBJ1-5	TRBV12-3/TRBV12-4	.	CASRGSNQPQHF	TGTGCCAGCAGGGGTAGCAATCAGCCCCAGCATTTT
TRBD1	13	TRBJ1-2	TRBV29-1	.	CSVVTGGSYGYTF	TGCAGCGTTGTTACAGGGGGTAGCTATGGCTACACCTTC
.	14	TRBJ1-4	TRBV6-5	.	CASSRGGPNEKLFF	TGTGCCAGCTCAAGGGGGGGGCCTAATGAAAAACTGTTTTTT
TRBD1	17	TRBJ1-4	TRBV5-1	.	CASSLRGQGGGNEKLFF	TGCGCCAGCAGCTTACGGGGACAGGGGGGCGGTAATGAAAAACTGTTTTTT
.	13	TRBJ2-4	TRBV5-1	.	CASSLPSENIQYF	TGCGCCAGCAGCTTGCCCTCCGAAAACATTCAGTACTTC
TRBD1	13	TRBJ1-5	TRBV19	few	CAARDRGNQPQHF	TGTGCCGCGCGGGACAGGGGCAATCAGCCCCAGCATTTT
.	13	TRBJ2-5	TRBV27	.	CASSFIGKETQYF	TGTGCCAGCAGTTTTATTGGGAAAGAGACCCAGTACTTC
.	14	TRBJ1-1	TRBV28	.	CASSSVAYSTEAFF	TGTGCCAGCAGTTCAGTAGCCTATTCCACTGAAGCTTTCTTT
TRBD1	16	TRBJ1-6	TRBV19	.	CASSIDPSGQLLPLHF	TGTGCCAGTAGTATAGACCCATCGGGACAGCTTTTACCCCTCCACTTT
TRBD2	14	TRBJ2-7	TRBV14	once	CASSHLAGGLEQYF	TGTGCCAGCAGCCATCTAGCGGGGGGGCTCGAGCAGTACTTC
.	13	TRBJ2-5	TRBV5-1	.	CASSLGPEETQYF	TGCGCCAGCAGCTTGGGGCCAGAAGAGACCCAGTACTTC
TRBD1	14	TRBJ1-2	TRBV9	few	CASSRTGANYGYTF	TGTGCCAGCAGCCGGACAGGGGCTAACTATGGCTACACCTTC
.	15	TRBJ1-5	TRBV2	once	CASRKLTGSNQPQHF	TGTGCCAGCAGAAAACTCACGGGTAGCAATCAGCCCCAGCATTTT
TRBD2	16	TRBJ2-3	TRBV19	.	CASSIEERGGTDTQYF	TGTGCCAGTAGTATTGAAGAGCGGGGGGGGACAGATACGCAGTATTTT
.	16	TRBJ2-6	TRBV5-3	.	CQLPQGESSGANVLTF	TGCCAACTCCCCCAGGGCGAAAGCTCTGGGGCCAACGTCCTGACTTTC
TRBD1	15	TRBJ1-4	TRBV19	.	CASSLTGVTNEKLFF	TGTGCCAGTAGTCTAACAGGGGTGACTAATGAAAAACTGTTTTTT
.	15	TRBJ2-2	TRBV19	.	CASSIYTVNTGELFF	TGTGCCAGTAGTATCTACACGGTGAACACCGGGGAGCTGTTTTTT
.	16	TRBJ2-3	TRBV28	.	CASSPKTGTRTDTQYF	TGTGCCAGCAGTCCTAAGACAGGGACTCGCACAGATACGCAGTATTTT
.	13	TRBJ2-7	TRBV12-3/TRBV12-4	.	CASSLTTRGEQYF	TGTGCCAGCAGTTTAACTACTAGGGGCGAGCAGTACTTC
TRBD2	14	TRBJ2-7	TRBV5-4	.	CASSPEMTSGEQYF	TGTGCCAGCAGCCCAGAAATGACTAGCGGTGAGCAGTACTTC
.	12	TRBJ2-7	TRBV28	.	CASRSGSYEQYF	TGTGCCAGCAGGTCCGGCTCCTACGAGCAGTACTTC
TRBD1	16	TRBJ2-6	TRBV28	.	CASSWTGVAGANVLTF	TGTGCCAGCAGTTGGACAGGGGTCGCTGGGGCCAACGTCCTGACTTTC
.	12	TRBJ2-5	TRBV14	.	CASSQVGETQYF	TGTGCCAGCAGCCAAGTGGGAGAGACCCAGTACTTC
TRBD1	15	TRBJ1-5	TRBV6-5	.	CASSYRGQGNQPQHF	TGTGCCAGCAGTTACAGGGGACAGGGTAATCAGCCCCAGCATTTT
.	13	TRBJ2-5	TRBV28	.	CASTQAGSRTQYF	TGTGCCAGCACCCAGGCGGGGAGTCGGACCCAGTACTTC
TRBD1	14	TRBJ2-1	TRBV11-2	.	CASSAMTGNNEQFF	TGTGCCAGCAGCGCGATGACAGGGAACAATGAGCAGTTCTTC